A selection of T cell receptor beta chains follows, all from one sample in a study of T cell responses to AZD1222 COVID-19 vaccine. Data came from immunoSEQ multiplex PCR; TCRdb stores just in-frame clones and leaves some out. The table has over 130,000 clones, approximately 92% seen once; the top ten hold approximately 4.8%. This material consisted of peripheral blood, taken on day 0 of AZD1222 vaccination. These receptors came from an adult in good health. Each CDR3 is given with its conserved first and last residue. The order of the fields is V gene, CDR3 protein.

V: TRBV5-4; CDR3: CASSLDSQETQYF
V: TRBV11-3; CDR3: CASSRLPGLANEQFF
V: TRBV28; CDR3: CASIRHRDYGYTF
V: TRBV12-5; CDR3: CASGLVLRGIDEQFF
V: TRBV29-1; CDR3: CSAGAEIGETQYF
V: TRBV9; CDR3: CASSVEGQGIRNTIYF
V: TRBV3-1/TRBV3-2; CDR3: CASSHSLAGSRLDGYTF
V: TRBV13; CDR3: CASSSIFTNSSGNTIYF
V: TRBV27; CDR3: CASSRRAQNTEAFF
V: TRBV28; CDR3: CASRYSGRGEQYF
V: TRBV6-1; CDR3: CASSDPNYGYTF
V: TRBV5-1; CDR3: CASRSSGGNTGELFF
V: TRBV6-5; CDR3: CATLSERSYNSPLHF
V: TRBV11-2; CDR3: CASSRQTYYEQYF
V: TRBV28; CDR3: CASKGARAGTEAFF
V: TRBV3-1/TRBV3-2; CDR3: CASSQGASRWNEQFF
V: TRBV3-1/TRBV3-2; CDR3: CASSPGTSGYNEQFF